This T cell receptor beta chain was identified during a study of T cell responses to AZD1222 COVID-19 vaccine. About the research overall: The analysis combined second doses at about 4 or about 12 weeks. Study observations and caveats: Most donors were white British, females outnumbered males, and clonal diversity was possibly underestimated.

In the case of this clone: The antigen is unknown.

Sequencing used immunoSEQ multiplex PCR; TCRdb keeps in-frame clones, though not all of them. The data hold around 99,000 clones, with about 93% observed a single time. The germline gives CDR1 GTSNPN, CDR2 SVGIG (reference sequence). This CDR3 comprises 13 residues. V dropped 5 bases and J dropped 7 bases, with 14 bases sitting between them. The V call is TRBV30, the J call TRBJ1-4, with D possibly TRBD1 on 5 matching bases. The sample in question was peripheral blood, obtained on day 0 of AZD1222 vaccination. The source of this sequence is an adult in good health. The CDR3 reads CAWGGGNGEKLFF. CDR3 coding DNA: TGTGCCTGGGGGGGAGGGAACGGTGAAAAACTGTTTTTT.